This entry lists 4 T cell receptor beta chains sequenced from one sample in a study of blood T cell repertoires in COVID-19. The table came from immunoSEQ multiplex PCR; TCRdb's copy has only in-frame clones and leaves some out. The table shows about 84,000 clones, with about 83% occurring only once. Sequenced material: peripheral blood. The receptors stem from a woman of 80 years or more with acute or convalescent COVID-19.

Only a few counts were recorded for this clone. The chain links TRBV10-3 to TRBJ2-3, with D possibly TRBD1 on 7 matching bases. This CDR3 comprises 15 residues. The germline V and J ends were trimmed by 0 bases and 3 bases, with 10 bases remaining between them. Germline CDR1 and CDR2: ENHRY and SYGVKD. CDR3 sequence: CAISESRGVTDTQYF. CDR3 nucleotides: TGTGCCATCAGTGAGTCCAGGGGGGTGACAGATACGCAGTATTTT.

V is TRBV19 and J is TRBJ1-4, with TRBD1 identical over 8 bases. Trimming at V came to 7 bases and at J to 7 bases, leaving 14 bases not matched to a gene. From germline, CDR1 is LNHDA and CDR2 SQIVND (reference sequence). CDR3 length equals 16 residues. The CDR3 is CASMTGRQGFSEKLFF. The DNA for the CDR3 is TGTGCCAGTATGACAGGGCGACAGGGGTTCAGTGAAAAACTGTTTTTT.

This clone came up once. The chain couples TRBV5-1 to TRBJ2-5; 9 nucleotides match TRBD2. The CDR3 totals 14 residues. V shed 4 bases and J 5 bases; nucleotides not matched to a gene: 6. Germline V gene lookup returns CDR1 SGHRS and CDR2 YFSETQ. The CDR3 nucleotides read TGCGCCAGCAGCGGTAGCGGGAGTGGGGAGACCCAGTACTTC. This translates into CASSGSGSGETQYF.

The rearrangement links TRBV5-1 to TRBJ2-5; possible D gene TRBD2, 5 bases. The CDR3 is 13 amino acids. Germline V gene lookup returns CDR1 SGHRS and CDR2 YFSETQ. Trimming took 2 bases from V and 2 from J, leaving 7 bases between them. CDR3: CASSFGEQETQYF. The CDR3 region has the DNA TGCGCCAGCAGCTTCGGGGAACAAGAGACCCAGTACTTC.